These T cell receptor beta chains were read from a single sample in a study of blood T cells in healthy people across ages. TCRdb recomputed calls from the 5' RACE reads with MiXCR, one row per CDR3 protein. The table shows some 1.5 million distinct CDR3 sequences, with roughly 27% occurring only once. The material sequenced was blood. The receptors were sampled from a woman aged 30 to 39 in good health. CDR3s leave out the opening cysteine and the closing phenylalanine or tryptophan. Clone size, where shown, is once, few, many, or a class for clones that have expanded.

J,V,size,CDR3
TRBJ2-7,TRBV20-1,few,SASLAGNSYEQY
.,TRBV20-1,.,SAHDNSGGGNEQF
TRBJ2-5,TRBV10-3,.,AISVGAYQETQY
TRBJ2-5,TRBV4-3,.,VSSQGHPSFQETQY
TRBJ2-1,TRBV3-1,.,ASSQEAARGYYNEQF
TRBJ2-4,TRBV19,.,ASTTGLRPNIQY
TRBJ2-2,TRBV20-1,few,SADDIRSNTGELF
TRBJ1-1,TRBV5-1,.,ASRDFVVLGENTEAF
TRBJ2-7,TRBV3-1,.,ASSRDREGSEQY
TRBJ2-5,TRBV5-1,few,ASRFGEGLMGETQY
TRBJ2-1,TRBV29-1,.,SVSPTSGSLNEQF
TRBJ1-2,TRBV5-1,.,ASSRGTLDLNYGYT
TRBJ2-3,TRBV5-1,many,ASSSGGITDTQY
TRBJ1-6,TRBV9,few,ASTPHTGTNNSPLH
TRBJ1-2,TRBV27,.,ASSTMTGDYGYT
TRBJ2-7,TRBV7-9,once,ASSSTNSGRWYEQY
TRBJ1-4,TRBV15,.,ATSRDGAGEKLF
TRBJ2-7,TRBV28,few,ASSQHGTAYEQY
TRBJ2-1,TRBV7-2,few,ASRTGTSGLNEQF
TRBJ2-7,TRBV4-3,many,ASSQSDQDYEQY
TRBJ1-5,TRBV4-1,few,ASSIATGGNQPQH
TRBJ2-1,TRBV12-5,.,ASGLDVYNEQF
TRBJ2-1,TRBV20-1,.,SAREADYNEQF
TRBJ2-7,TRBV7-2,few,ASSPDRDRGDEQY
TRBJ1-2,TRBV29-1,many,SAQGGYGYT
TRBJ2-5,TRBV28,.,ASSLDEVGGLGETQY
TRBJ2-3,TRBV29-1,.,SVESVPGQRITDTQY
TRBJ2-5,TRBV9,.,ASSVDGGLGETQY
TRBJ2-1,TRBV4-1,.,ASSQALAGVPYNEQF
TRBJ2-6,TRBV27,.,VSSPGQRGANVLT
TRBJ1-1,TRBV29-1,few,SVQWGTQAF
TRBJ2-3,TRBV4-1,few,ASSRPASTDTQY
TRBJ2-1,TRBV29-1,few,SAEGAPSKQF
TRBJ2-3,TRBV20-1,few,SARDPTSEAVEGTQY
TRBJ1-2,TRBV28,many,ASSPPLLPVNYGYT
TRBJ2-3,TRBV5-5,.,ASSPMETGVDTQY
TRBJ2-7,TRBV10-3,.,AIGALRTGTYEQY
TRBJ1-2,TRBV7-2,few,ASSLETGPYYGYT
TRBJ2-1,TRBV5-1,.,ASGGQEGYNEQF
TRBJ2-1,TRBV5-1,.,ATSTSSYNEQF
TRBJ1-5,TRBV12-3/TRBV12-4,few,ASSVRTGTGDPHQH
TRBJ2-7,TRBV7-9,few,AILPDSDEQY
TRBJ2-3,TRBV5-1,few,ASSLVGDPTDTQY
TRBJ2-7,TRBV4-1,few,ASSQRAGPYEQY
TRBJ2-7,TRBV11-2,many,AISPQGLDEQY
TRBJ1-4,TRBV6-5,few,ASRDSLRGEKLF
TRBJ1-4,TRBV6-6,.,ASSYGAGGTTNEKRF
TRBJ2-6,TRBV10-3,many,AISGEGSGANVLT
TRBJ1-1,TRBV2,.,ATMRLYTEAF